This T cell receptor beta chain was retrieved from a study of blood T cell repertoires in COVID-19 (dated by TCRdb to about 2020). Study-level background: Collaborator samples came from the United States, Italy and Spain and covered acute and convalescent phases of COVID-19. Deeply sampled blood TCRbeta repertoires from subjects exposed to, actively infected with, or recovered from COVID-19 were included in the dataset. A freely available public database, intended as a resource for researchers studying the immune response to SARS-CoV-2, is where the repertoires were released. Where HLA class I and class II types were available, the types were taken from metadata supplied by the sample provider, not from assay-based typing. Sample metadata almost always included a de-identified subject ID, COVID-19 status, age in years and sex. The samples were drawn from two sources: the first 160 participants of the ongoing ImmuneRACE study, and 1,000 to 1,500 subjects contributed by 6 global collaborators. The prospective study material was composed of cDNA or gDNA derived from T cells, B-cell-depleted T cells, or PBMCs. Results the study describes overall, beyond this receptor: How much clinical and demographic metadata was included differed by source and by participant, and the metadata was provided uncurated.

TCRbeta CDR3 regions were amplified from genomic DNA using the immunoSEQ Assay, a bias-controlled multiplex PCR. As for how the authors treated the data: The number of nucleated cells in each sample was estimated from the amplification of reference gene primers within the assay. Sequence reads were collapsed and filtered to measure the absolute abundance of every unique TCRbeta CDR3 rearrangement. For each sample, productive Simpson clonality was calculated by taking the square root of Simpson's diversity index across productive rearrangements. TCRdb holds this immuneACCESS table with in-frame rearrangements only. Some clones are missing; in checked studies, unresolved V genes explain under half, and the rest has no known cause. V and J calls plus clone size are reproduced from that table; the DNA served to infer D and trimming. In all, the sample holds 190,000 or so clones, and around 83% of those were seen once. Clones ranked in the top ten supply under 3% of the sample.

The collaborating institutions used their own protocols to collect whole blood in K2EDTA tubes. For TCRbeta analysis, collaborators shipped samples as frozen whole blood, isolated PBMCs, or DNA extracted from either of those sample types. The table lists this clone with a count of one. No cognate antigen has been identified for it. Base qualities were left out, and no much larger clone turns up one base away. The CDR1 and CDR2 encoded by the germline V gene are SGHVS and FQNEAQ. Reading from cysteine to phenylalanine, the CDR3 counts 13 amino acids. Of the read, only the CDR3 DNA is kept; its 39 bases are in frame from base 1. V ends up 5 bases short and J 9 bases short, with an unmatched junction base count of 5.

This sequence uses TRBV7-8 and TRBJ1-2; 11 of the junction bases match TRBD1. This TCR was recovered from a man between 50 and 59 years old with active or convalescent COVID-19. Sequences were obtained from peripheral blood. The CDR3 corresponds to CASSRDRGTSYTF. The bases are TGTGCCAGCAGCCGGGACAGGGGGACAAGCTACACCTTC.